The 11 T cell receptor beta chains listed next were all sequenced from one sample in a study of cytomegalovirus exposure and HLA in healthy donors. The PCR had 60 Vbeta and 13 Jbeta primers. Assay: immunoSEQ multiplex PCR; the TCRdb copy retains only in-frame clones and omits some. The table has around 90,000 clones, about four fifths seen once. The sequencing input was PBMCs. Receptor source: a human donor in good health.

The CDR3 nucleotides read TGTGCCAGCAGCCACAAAACTCGGGTTGCAGATACGCAGTATTTT. Translated, it gives CASSHKTRVADTQYF. J is TRBJ2-3 and V is TRBV11-2; D is uncertain. The V and J ends lost 5 bases and 4 bases respectively, with 16 bases between them. The CDR3 contains 15 residues. CDR1 and CDR2 (germline): SGHAT, FQNNGV.

This chain connects TRBV13 to TRBJ1-1; D may be TRBD1 (5 bases). The CDR3 loop spans 14 amino acids. Germline values: CDR1 PRHDT, CDR2 FYEKMQ (reference sequence). The germline V and J ends were trimmed by 6 bases and 4 bases, with 15 bases remaining between them. In nucleotides, the CDR3 is TGTGCCAGCAGGCGGGGGGGTAATCCCACTGAAGCTTTCTTT. Its protein product is CASRRGGNPTEAFF. The whole variable domain, filled in from reference TRBV13 and TRBJ1-1, reads AAGVIQSPRHLIKEKRETATLKCYPIPRHDTVYWYQQGPGQDPQFLISFYEKMQSDKGSIPDRFSAQQFSDYHSELNMSSLELGDSALYFCASRRGGNPTEAFFGQGTRLTVV.

The CDR3 DNA reads as TGTGCCAGTAGTATAGGATCTCAAAGCGGGAACACCGGGGAGCTGTTTTTT. As protein: CASSIGSQSGNTGELFF. This chain uses TRBV19 with TRBJ2-2, with D possibly TRBD2 on 5 matching bases. Germline V lookup: CDR1 LNHDA, CDR2 SQIVND (reference sequence). The V end lost 1 base, the J end lost 1 base, and 13 bases lay between the germline ends. There are 17 residues in the CDR3.

The chain has TRBV21-1 and TRBJ2-3; TRBD2, as called in the table, went unchecked against the DNA. TRBV21-1 is deemed a pseudogene. The CDR3 is 17 amino acids. The CDR3 loop is CASSRWTSGGITDTQYF. Here the CDR3 DNA reads TGTGCCAGCAGCAGATGGACTAGCGGGGGTATCACAGATACGCAGTATTTT.

The rearrangement joins TRBV15 to TRBJ2-5, with TRBD1 matching over 9 bases. The trim removed 5 bases at V and 7 bases at J, leaving 14 bases unmatched. The CDR3 is made up of 16 amino acids. Looked up from germline, CDR1 is LNHNV and CDR2 is YYDKDF (reference sequence). As DNA, the CDR3 is TGTGCCACCAGCTTGACAGGGGGAGGGTTGCGGGCGACCCAGTACTTC. This gives the protein CATSLTGGGLRATQYF.

The CDR3 sequence is CASSIRGGNYGYTF. The CDR3, as DNA: TGTGCCAGTAGTATCCGGGGTGGAAACTATGGCTACACCTTC. The rearrangement links TRBV19 to TRBJ1-2; D unresolved. V dropped 3 bases and J dropped 2 bases, with 10 bases sitting between them. CDR1 is LNHDA and CDR2 is SQIVND in the germline V gene (reference sequence). The CDR3 totals 14 residues. The full variable domain, its missing parts supplied by reference TRBV19 and TRBJ1-2, is DGGITQSPKYLFRKEGQNVTLSCEQNLNHDAMYWYRQDPGQGLRLIYYSQIVNDFQKGDIAEGYSVSREKKESFPLTVTSAQKNPTAFYLCASSIRGGNYGYTFGSGTRLTVV.

This clone was seen a handful of times. This sequence joins TRBV19 and TRBJ2-5; 7 bases align to TRBD1. V lost 5 bases and J lost 5; bases outside the gene matches: 11. There are 15 residues in the CDR3. Germline values: CDR1 LNHDA, CDR2 SQIVND (reference sequence). The CDR3 DNA is TGTGCCAGTAGTCCAGGACAGGTGAGGTGGGAGACCCAGTACTTC. Its protein product is CASSPGQVRWETQYF.

The CDR3 DNA is TGTGCCAGCAGCTTAGAGGGTAGCCTGTACACCGGGGAGCTGTTTTTT. Translated, it gives CASSLEGSLYTGELFF. This chain uses TRBV7-3 with TRBJ2-2, with a possible D match to TRBD2 (5 bases). The CDR3 consists of 16 residues. Trimming cost V 2 bases and J 3 bases, with 13 bases left between them. The germline V gene encodes CDR1 SGHTA and CDR2 FQGTGA.

V gene TRBV5-4 combines with J gene TRBJ2-3; 9 bases align to TRBD1. Trimming took 4 bases from V and 3 from J; bases not matched to a gene: 3. Per germline, CDR1 SGHNT and CDR2 YYREEE (reference sequence). CDR3 length equals 14 residues. The DNA of the CDR3 is TGTGCCAGCAGCGGGACAGGGTCAACAGATACGCAGTATTTT. This sequence encodes CASSGTGSTDTQYF.

In DNA, the CDR3 is TGTGCCAGCTCACCAGTCGGGCCGGGGGGCAATCAGCCCCAGCATTTT. Translation: CASSPVGPGGNQPQHF. The chain carries TRBV18 and TRBJ1-5; possibly TRBD1 for D (5 bases). Germline CDR1 KGHSH, CDR2 LQKENI. V shed 2 bases and J shed 2 bases, with 13 bases lying between them. CDR3 length: 16 residues.

This sequence joins TRBV7-3 and TRBJ2-2, with D perhaps TRBD1 (5 bases). Trimming removed 4 bases at V and 1 base at J, with 7 bases between. Germline loops: CDR1 SGHTA, CDR2 FQGTGA. This CDR3 contains 14 residues. The CDR3 sequence is CASSSQGNTGELFF. The CDR3 region has the DNA TGTGCCAGCAGCTCCCAGGGGAACACCGGGGAGCTGTTTTTT.